These 21 T cell receptor beta chains share one sample of origin, sequenced in a study of blood T cell repertoires in COVID-19. Measured with immunoSEQ multiplex PCR; TCRdb has only the in-frame clones, and not every one. In the table there are about 190,000 clones, around 80% of which are singletons. Source material: peripheral blood. The receptors were sampled from a man aged 25-40 years with active or convalescent COVID-19.

The chain carries TRBV2 and TRBJ1-2; 7 nucleotides align to TRBD1. After removal of 0 bases from V and 8 bases from J, the junction contained 12 bases not matched to a gene. Germline-derived CDR1 and CDR2 are SNHLY and FYNNEI. The CDR3 consists of 16 residues. As DNA, the CDR3 is TGTGCCAGCAGTGAAGCGGCGCAGGGGGGACTCCGAGGCTACACCTTC. Residues: CASSEAAQGGLRGYTF.

This chain uses TRBV5-1 with TRBJ1-6; a weak D match, TRBD1 (6 bases). The V and J ends lost 0 bases and 4 bases respectively, with 11 bases between them. CDR3 length equals 16 residues. Germline loops: CDR1 SGHRS, CDR2 YFSETQ. This chain's CDR3 is CASSLAGTQYNSPLHF. The DNA for the CDR3 is TGCGCCAGCAGCTTGGCCGGGACACAGTATAATTCACCCCTCCACTTT.

V is TRBV28 and J is TRBJ1-1, with D hard to call. This CDR3 region has 12 residues. Germline CDR1 is MDHEN and CDR2 is SYDVKM. V gave up 2 bases and J gave up 6 bases, with 7 bases separating them. CDR3 sequence: CASSLMAPEAFF. The CDR3 DNA reads TGTGCCAGCAGTTTAATGGCTCCTGAAGCTTTCTTT.

This clone was seen once. This sequence joins TRBV28 and TRBJ2-2; 9 nucleotides align to TRBD2. J gave up 6 bases and V 7 bases, and 9 bases lay outside the gene matches. This CDR3 region has 15 residues. Germline V lookup: CDR1 MDHEN, CDR2 SYDVKM. The CDR3 nucleotides are TGTGCCAGCAACGAGTGGGGACTAGCTTCCGGGGAGCTGTTTTTT. Protein product: CASNEWGLASGELFF.

This chain uses TRBV19 with TRBJ1-2; 7 nucleotides line up with TRBD1. Germline trimming cut 4 bases from V and 5 bases from J; bases unmatched to any gene: 7. CDR3 length equals 14 residues. CDR1 is LNHDA, CDR2 SQIVND, per germline (reference sequence). The CDR3 here is CASSRDREGYGYTF. The CDR3 nucleotides are TGTGCCAGTAGTAGGGACAGAGAGGGGTATGGCTACACCTTC.

The chain employs TRBV19 and TRBJ1-6; perhaps TRBD1 as D (6 bases). The germline V and J ends were trimmed by 1 base and 9 bases, with 16 bases remaining between them. The length of the CDR3 is 16 residues. Germline V gene data show CDR1 as LNHDA and CDR2 as SQIVND (reference sequence). CDR3 nucleotide sequence: TGTGCCAGTAGTATAGCGGCGGGGGGGGCCACTTCACCCCTCCACTTT. Its translation is CASSIAAGGATSPLHF.

This rearrangement joins TRBV6-2 or TRBV6-3 to TRBJ1-1, with D perhaps TRBD1 (5 bases). This CDR3 is built from 15 residues. V was clipped by 5 bases and J by 0 bases, with 13 bases between them. Looked up from germline, CDR1 is MNHEY and CDR2 is SVGEGT. This chain's CDR3 is CASSDPTDMNTEAFF. DNA of the CDR3: TGTGCCAGCAGTGACCCGACAGACATGAACACTGAAGCTTTCTTT.

V and J are TRBV30 and TRBJ2-1; TRBD1 matches at 8 bases. The ends lost 0 bases at V and 14 bases at J; junction bases unmatched: 6. This CDR3 is 12 amino acids long. Germline V gene sequence: CDR1 GTSNPN, CDR2 SVGIG (reference sequence). CDR3 in amino acids: CAWSVSRGQEFF. In DNA form, the CDR3 reads TGTGCCTGGAGTGTATCTAGGGGACAGGAGTTCTTC.

The CDR3 region is CASSPETGGQPQHF. For the CDR3, the DNA is TGTGCCAGCTCACCGGAGACAGGGGGTCAGCCCCAGCATTTT. This chain uses TRBV18 with TRBJ1-5; 9 bases fit TRBD1. Germline trimming cut 3 bases from V and 6 bases from J; bases unmatched to any gene: 3. Germline loops: CDR1 KGHSH, CDR2 LQKENI. This CDR3 spans 14 amino acids.

The rearrangement links TRBV30 to TRBJ2-7; possibly TRBD2 for D (5 bases). The germline V gene encodes CDR1 GTSNPN and CDR2 SVGIG (reference sequence). This CDR3 spans 13 amino acids. The ends were cut back, 2 bases at V and 1 base at J, with 9 bases in the middle. CDR3 sequence (DNA): TGTGCCTGGAGTTTGGGCGGGTCCTACGAGCAGTACTTC. Translated: CAWSLGGSYEQYF.

The chain couples TRBV6-4 to TRBJ1-2; 11 nucleotides align to TRBD1. The J segment lost 7 bases and the V segment lost 3 bases, leaving 4 bases of the junction unmatched. CDR1 is MRHNA, CDR2 SNTAGT, per germline. This CDR3 region has 14 residues. The CDR3 loop reads CASSEPGTGGGYTF. The CDR3 region has the DNA TGTGCCAGCAGTGAGCCCGGGACAGGGGGTGGCTACACCTTC.

This chain joins TRBV4-1 and TRBJ1-1; D remains unclear. Trimming left V 1 base short and J 1 base short, with 10 bases between. The CDR3 contains 15 residues. Germline V CDR1 and CDR2: MGHRA, YSYEKL. DNA for the CDR3: TGCGCCAGCAGCCAAGTGTACCAGGAGAACACTGAAGCTTTCTTT. Translated, it gives CASSQVYQENTEAFF.

The chain uses TRBV11-2 and TRBJ2-3; perhaps TRBD2 as D (5 bases). Trimming took off 1 base at V and 0 bases at J, with 14 bases between the two ends. Per the germline V gene, CDR1 is SGHAT and CDR2 is FQNNGV. The CDR3 has 17 residues. The CDR3 region has the DNA TGTGCCAGCAGCTTAGGAACGGCGGGTTTTAGCACAGATACGCAGTATTTT. It encodes CASSLGTAGFSTDTQYF.

The J gene is TRBJ1-2, the V gene TRBV30; TRBD1 aligns across 9 bases. Germline loops: CDR1 GTSNPN, CDR2 SVGIG (reference sequence). CDR3 length equals 13 residues. V was clipped by 6 bases and J by 3 bases; unmatched bases: 5. This CDR3 reads CACRTGVDYGYTF. The CDR3 region has the DNA TGTGCCTGTAGGACAGGGGTCGACTATGGCTACACCTTC.

A note on this clone: Other DNA sequences in this sample translate to the same CDR3. V is TRBV12-3 or TRBV12-4 and J is TRBJ2-7; TRBD2 aligns across 7 bases. The CDR3 is made up of 13 amino acids. The J segment lost 4 bases and the V segment lost 0 bases, leaving 0 bases of the junction unmatched. CDR3 sequence (DNA): TGTGCCAGCAGTTTAGCGGGAGGGTACGAGCAGTACTTC. Its translation is CASSLAGGYEQYF.

V gene TRBV27 combines with J gene TRBJ2-7, with TRBD1 as a possible D gene (6 bases). The V and J ends lost 8 bases and 1 base respectively, with 21 bases between them. This CDR3 has 16 residues. The V gene's germline CDR1 is MNHEY and CDR2 SMNVEV (reference sequence). CDR3 region: CASGSAGTYGSYEQYF. CDR3 bases: TGTGCCAGCGGCTCGGCAGGGACATATGGGTCCTACGAGCAGTACTTC.

This chain links TRBV6-4 with TRBJ2-3; possibly TRBD1 for D (6 bases). The CDR3 length is 13 residues. Germline assignment: CDR1 MRHNA and CDR2 SNTAGT. V lost 3 bases, J lost 7 bases, and 11 bases lay in between. The CDR3 DNA reads TGTGCCAGCAGTGAGTCACAGGGATATACGCAGTATTTT. Translated, it gives CASSESQGYTQYF.

This chain connects TRBV6-6 to TRBJ2-7; 7 nucleotides align to TRBD2. The CDR3 covers 14 residues. Trimming removed 2 bases from V and 3 bases from J; junction bases left unmatched: 4. The germline V gene has CDR1 MNHNY and CDR2 SVGAGI (reference sequence). The CDR3 is CASSYNGGIYEQYV. The DNA of the CDR3 is TGTGCCAGCAGTTACAACGGGGGGATCTACGAGCAGTACGTC.

The chain combines TRBV11-3 with TRBJ2-2, with 8 bases matching TRBD1. Germline CDR1 reads SGHNT; CDR2 reads YENEEA. This CDR3 region has 13 residues. The V and J ends lost 5 bases and 6 bases, in that order; junction bases with no gene match: 2. CDR3 sequence: CASSTRGPGELFF. As DNA, the CDR3 is TGTGCCAGCAGCACCAGGGGGCCCGGGGAGCTGTTTTTT.

This clone has just a few counts. The chain couples TRBV30 to TRBJ1-2; D possibly corresponds to TRBD1 (6 bases). The CDR3 consists of 12 residues. V was shortened by 8 bases and J by 8 bases, with 18 bases between the two germline ends. Germline V gene lookup returns CDR1 GTSNPN and CDR2 SVGIG (reference sequence). The CDR3 is CAAYGGGRGYTF. In nucleotides, the CDR3 is TGTGCCGCTTACGGCGGGGGGCGAGGCTACACCTTC.

The chain employs TRBV2 and TRBJ2-1, with TRBD1 matching 7 bases. This CDR3 region has 12 residues. Losses at the gene ends were 4 bases for V and 12 bases for J; bases not matched to a gene: 6. From germline, CDR1 is SNHLY and CDR2 FYNNEI. The CDR3 DNA is TGTGCCAGCAGTGGACAGGGTGACTGGCAGTTCTTC. Amino acid sequence: CASSGQGDWQFF. Together with reference TRBV2 and TRBJ2-1, the CDR3 gives the full variable domain: EPEVTQTPSHQVTQMGQEVILRCVPISNHLYFYWYRQILGQKVEFLVSFYNNEISEKSEIFDDQFSVERPDGSNFTLKIRSTKLEDSAMYFCASSGQGDWQFFGPGTRLTVL.